The clone carrying this T cell receptor beta chain was seen at least ten times. Its antigen is still unknown. Next came a second PCR, run for about 7 to 12 cycles, which used a sample-barcoded 5' primer along with a J-beta primer mix. Template switching added a 12-random-nucleotide identifier to every cDNA molecule. TCRdb reprocessed the 5' RACE reads via MiXCR and lists one record per CDR3 protein. This table holds roughly 640,000 distinct CDR3 sequences, approximately 30% found once. This specimen belongs to a study of blood T cells in healthy people across ages. General observations from the study: Long-lived donors carried more naive CD4+ cells and greater diversity than aged donors.

The CDR3 is 16 residues long. The V segment lost 4 bases and the J segment 8 bases; nucleotides outside the gene matches: 13. The chain employs TRBV12-3 or TRBV12-4 and TRBJ1-2; 10 nucleotides align to TRBD1. The origin of this receptor is a woman older than 75 in good health. What was sequenced was blood. The CDR3: CASSSLSGQGRRGYTF. The CDR3 DNA sequence: TGTGCCAGCAGTTCCCTGTCGGGACAGGGGAGAAGAGGCTACACCTTC.